This TCR beta chain was retrieved from a study of T cells in Graves' hyperthyroidism and ophthalmopathy. The study defined stable Graves' hyperthyroidism as no ophthalmopathy progression within 18 months. This clonotype has a handful of counts. The antigen remains undetermined. The study, taken as a whole, reports: Blood also contained most expanded thyroid clonotypes above 0.001.

CDR1 and CDR2 (germline): KGHSH, LQKENI. V was cut by 0 bases and J by 2 bases, with 8 bases left in between. CDR3 length equals 14 residues. The TCR beta CDR3 regions underwent amplification using RNA transcripts as the source. When the TCR CDR3 underwent first-round RT-PCR, the HTBI primer set was used. TCRdb called the multiplex PCR reads again in MiXCR, with one record for every CDR3 protein. This sample has approximately 640,000 distinct CDR3 sequences, with 15% to 20% found just once. The specimen was blood. The source is a woman in her thirties with Graves' hyperthyroidism. The rearrangement links TRBV18 to TRBJ2-7; D remains unclear. The CDR3 sequence: CASSPPSRPYEQYF. DNA of the CDR3: TGTGCCAGCTCACCACCCAGCCGACCCTACGAGCAGTACTTC.